This T cell receptor (beta chain) was obtained from a study of T cell repertoires in cytomegalovirus infection. Study details: Indicated by public TCR beta signatures were CMV infection and matching HLA type. Findings of the study overall: Clonotypes of TCR beta that were HLA-C-restricted and CMV-specific dominated the ex vivo response.

Via MiXCR, TCRdb re-called the reads, giving one row per CDR3 protein. The sample carries 750,000 to 950,000 distinct CDR3 sequences, almost 30% recorded once. In this sample, this clonotype turned up a few times. Its antigen remains unknown. Losses at the gene ends were 4 bases for V and 8 bases for J; bases not matched to a gene: 4. Germline V gene data show CDR1 as LGHNA and CDR2 as YNFKEQ. This CDR3 contains 15 residues. This clonotype was obtained from a human donor in good health (CMV status not recorded). Some clones in this sample may be carry-over from other donors' samples. Sequenced material: cultured CD8+ T cells from PBMCs, taken from culture after CMV antigen stimulation. This chain joins TRBV4-2 and TRBJ2-1, with 14 bases matching TRBD2. The chain's CDR3 is CASSLTSGGAYEQFF. DNA for the CDR3: TGTGCCAGCAGCCTGACTAGCGGGGGGGCCTATGAGCAGTTCTTC.